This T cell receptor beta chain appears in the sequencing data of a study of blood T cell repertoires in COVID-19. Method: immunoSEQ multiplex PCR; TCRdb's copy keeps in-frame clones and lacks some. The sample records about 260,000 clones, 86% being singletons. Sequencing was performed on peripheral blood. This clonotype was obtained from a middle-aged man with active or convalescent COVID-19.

The CDR3 DNA is TGCGCCAGCAGCCAAGTATTTGACAGAGGCACTGGCTACACCTTC. It encodes CASSQVFDRGTGYTF. The rearrangement joins TRBV4-1 to TRBJ1-2; a weak D match, TRBD1 (5 bases). V lost 1 base to trimming and J lost 7 bases, with 16 bases between them. The CDR3 is 15 residues long. The germline CDR1 and CDR2 sequences are MGHRA and YSYEKL.